The source of this T cell receptor (beta chain) is a study of T cells in Graves' hyperthyroidism and ophthalmopathy. The length of the CDR3 is 13 residues. After removal of 3 bases from V and 9 bases from J, the junction contained 6 bases not matched to a gene. Germline V gives CDR1 GTSNPN, CDR2 SVGIG (reference sequence). Amplification yielded TCR beta CDR3 regions, with RNA transcripts as the source. The primer set for the first-round RT-PCR of the TCR CDR3 was HTBI. TCRdb reprocessed the multiplex PCR reads via MiXCR and lists one record per CDR3 protein. The sample lists roughly 600,000 distinct CDR3 sequences, roughly 15% seen once, with around 12% in the top ten.

The chain carries TRBV30 and TRBJ2-4; 9 nucleotides match TRBD2. Material: blood. This TCR derives from a woman in her forties or fifties with Graves' ophthalmopathy. DNA for the CDR3: TGTGCCTGGAGCGGGACTAGCTCAGGCATTCAGTACTTC. Residues: CAWSGTSSGIQYF.